Given below is one T cell receptor beta chain in context. Its specificity is not known. The CDR3 has 11 amino acids. CDR1 MNHNY and CDR2 SVGAGI come from the germline V gene (reference sequence). V dropped 8 bases and J dropped 6 bases, with 8 bases sitting between them. These data belong to a study of cytomegalovirus exposure and HLA in healthy donors. Study results and limitations: About 90% or about 30% of the time was how often most TCR beta V segments were productive, according to an earlier analysis. Most likely, a cluster of highly shared sequence variants arose as a sequencing artifact.

In the PCR, 60 Vbeta and 13 Jbeta primers were used. The table came from immunoSEQ multiplex PCR; TCRdb's copy has only in-frame clones and leaves some out. The sample has approximately 170,000 clones; 65% to 75% are singletons. This TCR came from a girl aged 5 to 17 in good health and CMV-seronegative. The sequencing sample was made of PBMCs. The chain combines TRBV6-6 with TRBJ2-1, with D tentatively TRBD1 (5 bases). The CDR3 is CASWGLNEQFF. The CDR3, as DNA: TGTGCCAGCTGGGGCCTCAATGAGCAGTTCTTC.